This passage covers 3 T cell receptor beta chains from one sample sequenced in a study of T cells in tuberculosis. Sequenced by immunoSEQ multiplex PCR; TCRdb stores in-frame clones only, minus some. The repertoire holds approximately 28,000 clones, with approximately 93% as singletons. Sequencing was done on a sample of PBMCs. The source of these receptors is a donor aged 5 to 30 with latent tuberculosis or without tuberculosis infection.

The rearrangement uses TRBV5-8 and TRBJ2-3, with 11 bases identical to TRBD1. The CDR3 covers 15 residues. Trimming cost V 0 bases and J 9 bases; bases outside gene matches: 6. The germline CDR1 and CDR2 sequences are SGHTS and YDEGEE. The chain's CDR3 is CASSLDGTGGETQYF. The CDR3 DNA reads TGTGCCAGCAGCTTGGACGGGACAGGGGGTGAAACGCAGTATTTT.

This chain uses TRBV9 with TRBJ2-1; D perhaps matches TRBD2 (5 bases). The CDR3 loop spans 12 amino acids. The germline gives CDR1 SGDLS, CDR2 YYNGEE. V dropped 4 bases and J dropped 8 bases, with 10 bases sitting between them. The CDR3 DNA is TGTGCCAGCAGCTTAGTCGGGGATGAGCAGTTCTTC. This codes for CASSLVGDEQFF.

This clone came up once. The V gene is TRBV4-2, the J gene TRBJ2-1; 10 nucleotides match TRBD2. CDR3 length equals 16 residues. The germline gives CDR1 LGHNA, CDR2 YNFKEQ. Trimming at V came to 0 bases and at J to 7 bases, leaving 6 bases not matched to a gene. The CDR3: CASSQDPSGSSNEQFF. The CDR3 bases are TGTGCCAGCAGCCAAGACCCTAGCGGGAGTAGTAATGAGCAGTTCTTC.